This entry describes one T cell receptor (beta chain). The target antigen is unknown. The data stem from a study of T cell responses to AZD1222 COVID-19 vaccine. Background on the study: Second doses that came at about 4 or about 12 weeks were put together.

Sequencing was performed with immunoSEQ multiplex PCR; in TCRdb, only in-frame clones are kept and a portion is missing. The top ten clones hold around 1.6% of a sample with roughly 140,000 clones, approximately 90% of them seen once. Findings and caveats of the study: Baseline seropositives among AZD1222 recipients totaled only six or seven. Repertoires were obtained only post-peak T cell response. Mostly white British, mostly female donors; authors suggested clonal diversity may be underestimated.

With 5 bases removed from V and 3 bases from J, the gap between germline ends came to 11 bases. Germline assignment: CDR1 SGHTA and CDR2 FQGNSA. The CDR3 is 13 amino acids. The sample consisted of peripheral blood, taken on day 0 of AZD1222 vaccination. The TCR was taken from an adult in good health. The V call is TRBV7-2, the J call TRBJ2-7; D assignment may be TRBD1 or TRBD2 (5 bases each). CDR3 nucleotide sequence: TGTGCCAGCAGCGCCGGGACCTACTACGAGCAGTACTTC. Protein: CASSAGTYYEQYF.